Given below is one TCR beta chain in context. Its specificity is unknown. The data were obtained in a study of human thymus T cells. Thymic resections from corrective heart surgery supplied the tissue. Corrective surgery for congenital heart defects was being performed on the healthy Finnish infants who served as donors. The study, taken as a whole, reports: Related research described strongly overlapping thymic repertoires in unrelated people. Apparent bias marked the V and J gene usage of thymic and blood repertoires.

Sequencing was performed with immunoSEQ multiplex PCR; in TCRdb, only in-frame clones are kept and a portion is missing. The table includes about 130,000 clones, around 94% detected once. Sequenced material: thymus tissue. This receptor was taken from a boy under two years old with a congenital heart defect but otherwise immunologically healthy.

CDR3 sequence: CASSSQGSTGELFF. The DNA for the CDR3 is TGTGCCAGCAGCTCACAGGGGTCCACCGGGGAGCTGTTTTTT. The chain combines TRBV7-3 with TRBJ2-2; TRBD1 matches at 7 bases. Trimming took 4 bases from V and 4 from J; bases not matched to a gene: 3. CDR1 and CDR2 (germline): SGHTA, FQGTGA. The CDR3 runs 14 residues.